The subject of this entry is one T cell receptor beta chain. It lacks a known antigen. No much larger clone is present one base from it, and per-base qualities are unavailable. From its cysteine to its phenylalanine, the CDR3 spans 17 amino acids. Only CDR3 DNA remains: 51 bases, in frame from the first base. Sequences SGDLS (CDR1) and YYNGEE (CDR2) are obtained from the germline V gene. At the junction V is shortened by 0 bases and J by 0 bases, with 12 bases in between. The data derive from a study of T-cell memory formation after mild COVID-19 (dated by TCRdb to the early 2020s). About the investigation overall: TCR sequence clusters from the two donors were largely donor specific. In a couple of donors, T-cell clones that expanded and contracted after mild COVID-19 were tracked by sequencing TCRalpha and TCRbeta repertoires over time. Two young, previously healthy adult volunteers made up the cohort, one male and one female.

What the research found in general, with its limitations: Some responding clones were detected in pre-infection memory, suggesting pre-existing cross-reactive memory T cells joined the SARS-CoV-2 response. From day 15 to 85, contracting clones showed balanced CD4/CD8 phenotypes, whereas a second wave of clones that expanded from day 15 to 37 leaned towards CD4+. The study included only a couple of mild cases, and larger cohorts that include severe cases with pre-infection samples were judged to be necessary. Contracting CD4+ clones were found mainly in CM and EM memory subsets, while CD8+ clones were enriched in EMRA. SARS-CoV-2 specificity was not confirmed for the second-wave clones peaking on day 37.

Ficoll-Paque density gradient centrifugation was used to isolate PBMCs. TCRdb lists the instrument as Illumina NovaSeq 6000. TCRalpha and TCRbeta cDNA libraries were built by 5'RACE with constant-segment primers, adding sample barcodes and unique molecular identifiers. Trizol reagent was used to extract RNA from every sample. Amplification of the libraries took two PCR steps, and the second step added a second sample barcode plus Illumina TruSeq adapters. Sequencing of the libraries was done on an Illumina NovaSeq, producing 2 x 150 bp paired-end reads. Per the authors' processing: The reads were demultiplexed and collapsed into UMI-guided consensus sequences using migec v1.2.7. With mixcr v2.1.11, UMI consensuses were aligned to TRA and TRB V and J templates and assembled into clonotypes. Expanded or contracted clonotypes were those called significant by both edgeR and NoisET, with noise models trained on biological replicates. For edgeR calls, the thresholds were a false discovery rate-adjusted p below 0.01 and a log2 fold-change of 1. PCA with hierarchical clustering of max-normalized trajectories of the 1000 most abundant clonotypes was used as exploratory dynamics analysis. Separately sequenced CD4+ and CD8+ repertoires were used to assign a CD4 or CD8 phenotype to each responding clone. The public reads were reprocessed in TCRdb via fastp at Q25 and MiXCR, keeping in-frame beta chains. Rows merge per CDR3 protein into single entries with the most common DNA and genes. The V and J calls and clone size are TCRdb's, not the authors'. The sample data list about 110,000 distinct CDR3 sequences, and approximately 22% of these were observed just once. The ten largest clones add up to 40% to 50% of the sample.

What was sequenced was PBMCs or a T cell subset sorted from them (not recorded which). The sequence links TRBV9 to TRBJ1-4, with an unclear D gene assignment. This clonotype was obtained from a man between 18 and 29 years old who had mild COVID-19 (a few samples of this study predate the infection). The sample titles of this study are shuffled in the database, so cell type and time point are left out; the donor was told from shared clones. The nucleotide sequence reads as follows: TGTGCCAGCAGCGTAGGTTGGGGATTTGCAACTAATGAAAAACTGTTTTTT. Its translation is CASSVGWGFATNEKLFF.